This note documents a single TCR beta chain sequence. Its antigen is not known. This cohort consisted of healthy bone marrow donors. This record belongs to a study of cytomegalovirus exposure and HLA in healthy donors. For the study at large: Findings of an earlier analysis included about 120 million unique TCR beta sequences from some 200 million T cells.

This CDR3 has 17 amino acids. In germline, CDR1 is SGHAT, CDR2 FQNNGV. The V and J ends lost 5 bases and 5 bases, in that order; junction bases with no gene match: 11. This PCR relied on a set of 60 Vbeta primers and 13 Jbeta primers. Produced via immunoSEQ multiplex PCR; TCRdb's table is partial and in-frame only. The data show about 180,000 clones, over 80% seen once. Study-level points and caveats: Across donors, sequencing depth was assumed by presence/absence analyses to be roughly uniform. Cytomegalovirus association was assigned to approximately 180 TCR beta chains.

This chain connects TRBV11-2 to TRBJ1-4; 10 positions agree with TRBD1. The receptor comes from a middle-aged man in good health and CMV-seronegative. The specimen sequenced was PBMCs. CDR3 nucleotides: TGTGCCAGCAGCCCGGGACAGGGGCTGCCCTTAAATGAAAAACTGTTTTTT. As protein: CASSPGQGLPLNEKLFF.